Each of the 26 T cell receptor beta chains below was sequenced from the same sample in a study of blood T cell repertoires in COVID-19. Produced via immunoSEQ multiplex PCR; TCRdb's table is partial and in-frame only. The sample lists about 200,000 clones; 82% were seen once. Sequencing was performed on peripheral blood. All receptors derive from a woman aged 60 to 75 with COVID-19, enrolled during active disease.

This rearrangement joins TRBV5-6 to TRBJ1-1; D uncertain. Germline CDR1 SGHDT, CDR2 YYEEEE. Trimming stripped 0 bases from V and 10 bases from J, with 13 bases between. The CDR3 has 13 amino acids. The CDR3 DNA reads as TGTGCCAGCAGCTTGGCCAGTACCCCTGGAGCTTTCTTT. Protein: CASSLASTPGAFF. The full variable domain, rest sourced from reference TRBV5-6 and TRBJ1-1, is DAGVTQSPTHLIKTRGQQVTLRCSPKSGHDTVSWYQQALGQGPQFIFQYYEEEERQRGNFPDRFSGHQFPNYSSELNVNALLLGDSALYLCASSLASTPGAFFGQGTRLTVV.

Only a few counts were recorded for this clone. This chain connects TRBV6-5 to TRBJ2-1; no clear D gene. CDR1 and CDR2 from the germline V gene are MNHEY and SVGAGI. Between the trimmed V and J ends, which lost 4 bases and 9 bases, there was a span of 13 bases. The CDR3 totals 13 residues. The CDR3 loop is CASSSSGDVEQFF. CDR3 bases: TGTGCCAGCAGTTCGTCCGGTGATGTTGAGCAGTTCTTC.

The chain employs TRBV6-6 and TRBJ2-5, with TRBD2 matching 12 bases. CDR1 MNHNY and CDR2 SVGAGI come from the germline V gene (reference sequence). This CDR3 region has 16 residues. Germline trimming cut 2 bases from V and 4 bases from J; bases unmatched to any gene: 5. CDR3 sequence reads: CASSYASGGATETQYF. The CDR3 bases are TGTGCCAGCAGTTACGCTAGCGGGGGGGCCACAGAGACCCAGTACTTC.

This chain connects TRBV12-1 to TRBJ2-3; TRBD2, the D gene given by the table, was not confirmed from the DNA. TRBV12-1 is a known pseudogene. The CDR3 consists of 19 residues. The CDR3 reads CASSFGLAGFPDSTDTQYF. CDR3 bases: TGTGCCAGCAGCTTCGGACTAGCGGGGTTCCCCGATAGCACAGATACGCAGTATTTT.

The rearrangement links TRBV5-1 to TRBJ2-3; 12 bases align to TRBD1. The CDR3 length is 19 residues. Germline V gives CDR1 SGHRS, CDR2 YFSETQ. The J segment lost 4 bases and the V segment lost 0 bases, leaving 12 bases of the junction unmatched. The CDR3 coding sequence is TGCGCCAGCAGCTTGGAAGGGACAGGGGGCTACTGGGCTGCAGATACGCAGTATTTT. Its protein is CASSLEGTGGYWAADTQYF.

J is TRBJ1-1 and V is TRBV6-5; 8 nucleotides align to TRBD1. From germline, CDR1 is MNHEY and CDR2 SVGAGI. The CDR3 sequence is 16 residues long. J lost 4 bases, V lost 2 bases, and 9 bases had no gene match. The DNA of the CDR3 is TGTGCCAGCAGTTACCGCGGGGTCAGGGGGCTCACTGAAGCTTTCTTT. It translates to CASSYRGVRGLTEAFF.

Comment on this clone: Other DNA sequences in the sample encode the same CDR3. The V gene is TRBV6-5, the J gene TRBJ1-5, with D maybe TRBD1 (6 bases). CDR1 MNHEY and CDR2 SVGAGI come from the germline V gene. CDR3 length: 14 amino acids. The germline V and J ends were trimmed by 6 bases and 2 bases, with 11 bases remaining between them. Here the CDR3 DNA reads TGTGCCAGCAGGGGGGGGCTGGGCAATCAGCCCCAGCATTTT. Its protein is CASRGGLGNQPQHF.

The CDR3 coding sequence is TGTGCCAGCGGCCAAGGGGGCAATCAGCCCCAGCATTTT. Translation gives CASGQGGNQPQHF. V usage is TRBV7-8 and J usage is TRBJ1-5, with D tentatively TRBD1 (5 bases). Per the germline V gene, CDR1 is SGHVS and CDR2 is FQNEAQ. This CDR3 is built from 13 residues. The V gene lost 8 bases and the J gene lost 2 bases, with 10 bases spanning the gap. The whole variable domain, filled in from reference TRBV7-8 and TRBJ1-5, reads GAGVSQSPRYKVAKRGQDVALRCDPISGHVSLFWYQQALGQGPEFLTYFQNEAQLDKSGLPSDRFFAERPEGSVSTLKIQRTQQEDSAVYLCASGQGGNQPQHFGDGTRLSIL.

This clone appeared a few times. J is TRBJ1-6 and V is TRBV10-2; D gene unclear. With 6 bases removed from V and 6 bases from J, the gap between germline ends came to 6 bases. CDR3 length: 12 amino acids. Germline values: CDR1 WSHSY, CDR2 SAAADI. In nucleotides, the CDR3 is TGCGCCAGCAGGTCTCTTAATTCACCCCTCCACTTT. This sequence encodes CASRSLNSPLHF.

V is TRBV18 and J is TRBJ2-7; 16 nucleotides agree with TRBD2. V gave up 8 bases and J gave up 2 bases; unmatched junction bases: 6. The CDR3 is made up of 16 amino acids. Germline CDR1 reads KGHSH; CDR2 reads LQKENI. This CDR3 is CASQTGTSGRAYEQYF. As DNA, the CDR3 is TGTGCCAGCCAGACCGGGACTAGCGGGAGGGCCTACGAGCAGTACTTC.

In this sample, this clone turned up once. This chain joins TRBV6-5 and TRBJ1-2; D is uncertain. V was clipped by 2 bases and J by 2 bases, with 15 bases between them. CDR1 is MNHEY and CDR2 is SVGAGI in the germline V gene. CDR3 length: 16 amino acids. The CDR3 reads CASSYRIPMGNYGYTF. The CDR3 DNA reads TGTGCCAGCAGTTACCGAATTCCAATGGGCAACTATGGCTACACCTTC.

V usage is TRBV18 and J usage is TRBJ1-6; D might be TRBD1 (6 bases). Germline values: CDR1 KGHSH, CDR2 LQKENI. Trimming pared 3 bases from V and 5 bases from J, leaving 14 bases between. The CDR3 runs to 16 residues. The CDR3 nucleotides read TGTGCCAGCTCACCCCGTCAGGGGCCCGATAATTCACCCCTCCACTTT. This sequence encodes CASSPRQGPDNSPLHF.

This clone has a handful of counts. The chain uses TRBV4-2 and TRBJ1-5, with no clear D. CDR3 length: 15 amino acids. The ends were cut back, 1 base at V and 2 bases at J, with 9 bases in the middle. CDR1 and CDR2 (germline): LGHNA, YNFKEQ. CDR3 sequence: CASSQGQLGNQPQHF. The CDR3 region has the DNA TGTGCCAGCAGCCAAGGGCAGTTGGGCAATCAGCCCCAGCATTTT.

The chain couples TRBV11-2 to TRBJ1-2; D possibly corresponds to TRBD1 (6 bases). Germline assignment: CDR1 SGHAT and CDR2 FQNNGV. Trimming stripped 1 base from V and 6 bases from J, with 6 bases between. This CDR3 has 12 residues. CDR3 residues: CASSLGQDGYTF. The DNA of the CDR3 is TGTGCCAGCAGCTTAGGACAGGATGGCTACACCTTC.

J is TRBJ2-1 and V is TRBV11-3, with D perhaps matching TRBD2 (5 bases). CDR3 length equals 13 residues. Germline CDR1 and CDR2: SGHNT and YENEEA. V was trimmed by 1 base and J by 9 bases, leaving 10 bases between them. CDR3 loop: CASSLGARGEQFF. CDR3 sequence (DNA): TGTGCCAGCAGCTTAGGGGCCCGGGGTGAGCAGTTCTTC.

The sample holds a few counts of this clone. This chain links TRBV23-1 with TRBJ2-5; maybe TRBD1 (5 bases). TRBV23-1 is filed as an ORF, its function uncertain. The length of the CDR3 is 16 residues. V lost 3 bases and J 2 bases, leaving 16 bases between the germline ends. Written as DNA, the CDR3 is TGCGCCAGCAGTCACCGCGACAGTTTCCGTCAAGAGACCCAGTACTTC. It encodes CASSHRDSFRQETQYF.

This CDR3 is CASSFNQGVQPQHF. In DNA form, the CDR3 reads TGTGCCAGCAGCTTTAACCAGGGTGTTCAGCCCCAGCATTTT. The rearrangement uses TRBV5-6 and TRBJ1-5; the D gene is possibly TRBD1 (5 bases). V was shortened by 2 bases and J by 6 bases, with 12 bases between the two germline ends. The CDR3 is 14 amino acids. Germline CDR1 reads SGHDT; CDR2 reads YYEEEE.

This clone occurred once. The rearrangement joins TRBV5-4 to TRBJ2-2; possible D gene TRBD2, 5 bases. V shed 0 bases and J shed 1 base, with 7 bases lying between them. Germline CDR1 SGHNT, CDR2 YYREEE (reference sequence). The CDR3 is 15 residues long. As DNA, the CDR3 is TGTGCCAGCAGCTTGGTGGCGGGGAACACCGGGGAGCTGTTTTTT. Translation gives CASSLVAGNTGELFF.

The chain employs TRBV7-8 and TRBJ2-1; a weak D match, TRBD1 (6 bases). The CDR3 is 12 amino acids. Trimming took 0 bases from V and 16 from J, leaving 13 bases between them. The germline gives CDR1 SGHVS, CDR2 FQNEAQ. The CDR3 DNA reads as TGTGCCAGCAGCTTAGCGGGGGCAGGGGAATTCTTC. Amino acids: CASSLAGAGEFF. Combining the CDR3 with reference TRBV7-8 and TRBJ2-1 gives the whole variable domain GAGVSQSPRYKVAKRGQDVALRCDPISGHVSLFWYQQALGQGPEFLTYFQNEAQLDKSGLPSDRFFAERPEGSVSTLKIQRTQQEDSAVYLCASSLAGAGEFFGPGTRLTVL.

This clone was counted between two and nine times. The rearrangement links TRBV6-2 or TRBV6-3 to TRBJ2-7; TRBD2 matches 11 bases. Germline assignment: CDR1 MNHEY and CDR2 SVGEGT. The CDR3 totals 16 residues. V lost 4 bases and J lost 6; bases outside the gene matches: 11. The CDR3 sequence: CASSSPPGTSGFEQYF. In DNA form, the CDR3 reads TGTGCCAGCAGTTCCCCTCCCGGGACTAGCGGTTTCGAGCAGTACTTC.

This clone was recorded once. The V and J genes are TRBV4-1 and TRBJ2-1; 9 bases agree with TRBD2. CDR1 is MGHRA and CDR2 is YSYEKL in the germline V gene. V gave up 6 bases and J gave up 3 bases; unmatched junction bases: 18. The CDR3 consists of 19 residues. Here the CDR3 reads CASRALAGSSLQFYNEQFF. The CDR3 DNA reads as TGCGCCAGCAGAGCCCTAGCGGGATCGAGCCTACAATTCTACAATGAGCAGTTCTTC.

The chain has TRBV5-1 and TRBJ1-6, with D possibly TRBD1 on 6 matching bases. The germline gives CDR1 SGHRS, CDR2 YFSETQ. This CDR3 comprises 13 residues. V was pared by 0 bases and J by 8 bases, with 6 bases between. The CDR3 DNA sequence: TGCGCCAGCAGCTTGGAGGGGGATTCACCCCTCCACTTT. Protein sequence: CASSLEGDSPLHF.

V and J are TRBV19 and TRBJ2-1; weak D call: TRBD2 (5 bases). Germline V lookup: CDR1 LNHDA, CDR2 SQIVND (reference sequence). V was cut by 5 bases and J by 8 bases, with 19 bases left in between. There are 15 residues in the CDR3. The CDR3 reads CASSPPGSSRHEQFF. CDR3 in DNA: TGTGCCAGTAGTCCCCCGGGGTCGTCGAGGCATGAGCAGTTCTTC.

The genes are TRBV9 and TRBJ2-2, with D tentatively TRBD1 (6 bases). Germline values: CDR1 SGDLS, CDR2 YYNGEE. V lost 5 bases to trimming and J lost 2 bases, with 13 bases between them. The CDR3 is 15 residues long. CDR3 bases: TGTGCCAGCAGTAAAAACAGGGCTAACACCGGGGAGCTGTTTTTT. Its protein is CASSKNRANTGELFF.

This chain connects TRBV19 to TRBJ1-2; 8 positions match TRBD1. The V gene's germline CDR1 is LNHDA and CDR2 SQIVND (reference sequence). The CDR3 is 14 residues long. V shed 6 bases and J 7 bases; nucleotides not matched to a gene: 10. The CDR3 here is CASRSRQGLGGYTF. CDR3 bases: TGTGCCAGTAGATCCCGACAGGGGCTAGGTGGCTACACCTTC.

This rearrangement joins TRBV6-5 to TRBJ1-1; D is uncertain. V gave up 6 bases and J gave up 1 base, with 12 bases separating them. The CDR3 is made up of 14 amino acids. Germline V CDR1 and CDR2: MNHEY, SVGAGI. This chain's CDR3 is CASSRGFPNTEAFF. DNA for the CDR3: TGTGCCAGCAGCCGGGGTTTCCCGAACACTGAAGCTTTCTTT.